This T cell receptor (beta chain) was sequenced during a study of T cell responses to AZD1222 COVID-19 vaccine. Study observations and caveats: Unmutated variant regions reportedly attract nearly half of all spike-specific TCRs. Clonal diversity was possibly underestimated; the donors were predominantly white British and more often female.

For this clone: Its antigen is unknown.

The data were produced by immunoSEQ multiplex PCR, yet TCRdb's version contains in-frame clones alone and is incomplete. This sample has roughly 180,000 clones; just over 90% occur once, and the top ten carry approximately 1.7%. This CDR3 has 12 residues. The V end was cut by 0 bases, the J end by 7 bases, with 4 bases between. Germline assignment: CDR1 MNHEY and CDR2 SVGEGT. The chain joins TRBV6-2 or TRBV6-3 to TRBJ2-4; D is uncertain. This sample comprised peripheral blood, obtained 28 days after the second AZD1222 dose. The source of this sequence is an adult who received the AZD1222 COVID-19 vaccine. CDR3 sequence: CASSYSRNIQYF. CDR3 DNA: TGTGCCAGCAGTTACTCGCGGAACATTCAGTACTTC.